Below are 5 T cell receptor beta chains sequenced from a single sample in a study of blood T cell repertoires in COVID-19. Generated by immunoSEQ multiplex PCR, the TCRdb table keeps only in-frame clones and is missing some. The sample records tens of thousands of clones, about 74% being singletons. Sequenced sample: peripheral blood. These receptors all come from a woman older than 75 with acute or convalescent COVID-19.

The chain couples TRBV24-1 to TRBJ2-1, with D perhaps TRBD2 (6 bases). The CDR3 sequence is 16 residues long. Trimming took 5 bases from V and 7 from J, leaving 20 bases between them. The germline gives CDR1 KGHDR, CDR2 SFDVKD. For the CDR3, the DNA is TGTGCCACCAGTGTTGGGTCGTTAGCGGTAGAAAATGAGCAGTTCTTC. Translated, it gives CATSVGSLAVENEQFF.

CDR3 nucleotides: TGTGCCAGCAGTGAATACATGGGGGGAATTGCAACTAATGAAAAACTGTTTTTT. It specifies CASSEYMGGIATNEKLFF. The chain uses TRBV25-1 and TRBJ1-4; TRBD1 might be the D (5 bases). Per germline, CDR1 MGHDK and CDR2 SYGVNS. The CDR3 spans 18 residues. Trimming stripped 0 bases from V and 0 bases from J, with 14 bases between.

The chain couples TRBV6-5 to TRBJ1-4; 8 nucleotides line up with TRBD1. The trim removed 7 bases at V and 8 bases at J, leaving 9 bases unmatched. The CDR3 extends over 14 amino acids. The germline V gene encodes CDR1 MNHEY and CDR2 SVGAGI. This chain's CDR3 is CASKGGTGGEKLFF. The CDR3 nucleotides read TGTGCCAGCAAGGGGGGGACAGGTGGAGAAAAACTGTTTTTT.

The CDR3 DNA follows: TGTGCCAGCAGCCAAGATCGGGGGACAGGGCTGGATTCACCCCTCCACTTT. It encodes CASSQDRGTGLDSPLHF. The chain combines TRBV4-2 with TRBJ1-6; 9 positions match TRBD1. Germline loops: CDR1 LGHNA, CDR2 YNFKEQ. V trimming: 0 bases; J trimming: 8 bases; junction bases outside the gene matches: 8. The CDR3 has 17 residues.

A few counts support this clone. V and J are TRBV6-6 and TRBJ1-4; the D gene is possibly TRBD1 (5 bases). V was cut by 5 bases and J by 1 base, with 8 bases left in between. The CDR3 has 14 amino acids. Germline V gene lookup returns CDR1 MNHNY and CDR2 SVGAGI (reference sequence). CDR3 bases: TGTGCCAGCAGTCGGGGGGGAACTAATGAAAAACTGTTTTTT. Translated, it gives CASSRGGTNEKLFF.